One sample yielded the 31 T cell receptor beta chains listed below, sequenced in a study of blood T cell repertoires in COVID-19. Clones were read by immunoSEQ multiplex PCR, and TCRdb kept only the in-frame ones, dropping some. Of about 180,000 clones listed, around 83% are singletons. The sequenced sample consisted of peripheral blood. These receptors were taken from a woman between 65 and 79 years old with COVID-19, enrolled during active disease.

This clone was detected only a few times. V is TRBV27 and J is TRBJ1-1; a weak D match, TRBD1 (5 bases). The V gene's germline CDR1 is MNHEY and CDR2 SMNVEV (reference sequence). Trimming removed 3 bases at V and 2 bases at J, with 7 bases between. The CDR3 runs 13 residues. CDR3 in amino acids: CASSFQGNTEAFF. CDR3 sequence (DNA): TGTGCCAGCAGTTTTCAGGGTAACACTGAAGCTTTCTTT.

This clone was recorded once. The V gene is TRBV5-6, the J gene TRBJ1-1, with TRBD1 matching 9 bases. V shed 2 bases and J 5 bases; nucleotides not matched to a gene: 13. The CDR3 length is 17 residues. Germline CDR1 and CDR2: SGHDT and YYEEEE. The CDR3 spells CASSLRYRGRLGTEAFF. In DNA, the CDR3 is TGTGCCAGCAGCTTACGGTACAGGGGGCGATTGGGAACTGAAGCTTTCTTT.

The chain uses TRBV24-1 and TRBJ1-5; perhaps TRBD1 as D (6 bases). Germline V gives CDR1 KGHDR, CDR2 SFDVKD. V was pared by 4 bases and J by 2 bases, with 14 bases between. This CDR3 has 16 amino acids. The CDR3 loop is CATSEGTGKGNQPQHF. Written as DNA, the CDR3 is TGTGCCACCAGTGAGGGCACAGGGAAGGGCAATCAGCCCCAGCATTTT.

The chain has TRBV7-3 and TRBJ2-3, with a tentative D call TRBD2 (6 bases). Germline CDR1 is SGHTA and CDR2 is FQGTGA. V was trimmed by 5 bases and J by 0 bases, leaving 9 bases between them. The CDR3 sequence is 14 residues long. The CDR3 DNA reads TGTGCCAGCAGCGAGCGGGCTAGCACAGATACGCAGTATTTT. It translates to CASSERASTDTQYF. Based on the CDR3 plus reference TRBV7-3 and TRBJ2-3, the full variable domain is GAGVSQTPSNKVTEKGKYVELRCDPISGHTALYWYRQSLGQGPEFLIYFQGTGAADDSGLPNDRFFAVRPEGSVSTLKIQRTERGDSAVYLCASSERASTDTQYFGPGTRLTVL.

The table lists this clone with a few counts. The chain uses TRBV19 and TRBJ1-6; 9 nucleotides match TRBD1. The germline CDR1 and CDR2 sequences are LNHDA and SQIVND (reference sequence). The CDR3 extends over 17 amino acids. V lost 6 bases, J lost 6 bases, and 12 bases stayed unmatched. The CDR3 sequence: CASSSTAGTGSNSPLHF. The DNA of the CDR3 is TGTGCCAGTAGCTCTACCGCCGGGACAGGGAGTAATTCACCCCTCCACTTT.

The rearrangement links TRBV10-2 to TRBJ2-3; a possible D gene is TRBD1 (6 bases). The CDR3 is 15 amino acids. Per germline, CDR1 WSHSY and CDR2 SAAADI. Trimming shortened V by 2 bases and J by 4 bases, and 13 bases separated the two germline ends. The CDR3 nucleotides read TGCGCCAGCAGTGAGACAGGGTGGGGATCAGATACGCAGTATTTT. Protein: CASSETGWGSDTQYF.

The V gene is TRBV15, the J gene TRBJ1-3; D ambiguous. Germline V gene lookup returns CDR1 LNHNV and CDR2 YYDKDF (reference sequence). This CDR3 has 17 residues. Trimming took off 0 bases at V and 1 base at J, with 13 bases between the two ends. The CDR3 reads CATSRDLNSLSGNTIYF. The DNA of the CDR3 is TGTGCCACCAGCAGAGATCTAAACAGTCTTTCTGGAAACACCATATATTTT.

The chain couples TRBV7-2 to TRBJ2-3; maybe TRBD1 (6 bases). With 3 bases removed from V and 2 bases from J, the gap between germline ends came to 15 bases. Germline CDR1 reads SGHTA; CDR2 reads FQGNSA. The CDR3 is 16 residues long. The CDR3: CASSLRGIGFTDTQYF. The CDR3 nucleotides are TGTGCCAGCAGCTTGAGGGGGATCGGATTCACAGATACGCAGTATTTT. The entire variable domain, with the rest obtained from reference TRBV7-2 and TRBJ2-3, is as follows: GAGVSQSPSNKVTEKGKDVELRCDPISGHTALYWYRQSLGQGLEFLIYFQGNSAPDKSGLPSDRFSAERTGGSVSTLTIQRTQQEDSAVYLCASSLRGIGFTDTQYFGPGTRLTVL.

The rearrangement links TRBV9 to TRBJ2-7; D is perhaps TRBD2 (5 bases). This CDR3 comprises 14 residues. The germline V gene encodes CDR1 SGDLS and CDR2 YYNGEE. Trimming stripped 4 bases from V and 7 bases from J, with 18 bases between. CDR3 protein: CASSPRDRSGEQYF. DNA for the CDR3: TGTGCCAGCAGCCCCCGGGATCGCAGTGGAGAGCAGTACTTC.

The chain carries TRBV13 and TRBJ2-1, with 7 bases identical to TRBD1. The ends lost 6 bases at V and 9 bases at J; junction bases unmatched: 5. Germline-derived CDR1 and CDR2 are PRHDT and FYEKMQ (reference sequence). The CDR3 runs to 12 residues. Here the CDR3 reads CASSQGGFEQFF. The CDR3 nucleotides are TGTGCCAGCAGTCAAGGGGGCTTTGAGCAGTTCTTC.

This clone occurred a few times. V usage is TRBV28 and J usage is TRBJ1-3, with 9 bases fitting TRBD1. Unmatched junction bases numbered 9, after V lost 6 bases and J lost 3 bases. The CDR3 totals 16 residues. Germline values: CDR1 MDHEN, CDR2 SYDVKM. CDR3 sequence: CASSPGTGKGGNTIYF. In DNA form, the CDR3 reads TGTGCCAGCAGCCCCGGGACAGGGAAAGGTGGAAACACCATATATTTT.

The chain links TRBV10-3 to TRBJ1-6; D remains ambiguous. With 3 bases removed from V and 7 bases from J, the gap between germline ends came to 13 bases. The CDR3 has 15 amino acids. Germline values: CDR1 ENHRY, CDR2 SYGVKD. CDR3 DNA sequence: TGTGCCATCAGTGAACGGGCAGGACTCAATTCACCCCTCCACTTT. It encodes CAISERAGLNSPLHF.

This sequence joins TRBV28 and TRBJ2-1; TRBD1 matches at 10 bases. Losses at the gene ends were 2 bases for V and 6 bases for J; bases not matched to a gene: 7. Germline CDR1 and CDR2: MDHEN and SYDVKM. The CDR3 loop spans 16 amino acids. The CDR3 nucleotides read TGTGCCAGCAGTTTACCCGGGACAGGGGCCCTCAATGAGCAGTTCTTC. It yields the protein CASSLPGTGALNEQFF. Drawing the rest from reference TRBV28 and TRBJ2-1, the complete variable domain is DVKVTQSSRYLVKRTGEKVFLECVQDMDHENMFWYRQDPGLGLRLIYFSYDVKMKEKGDIPEGYSVSREKKERFSLILESASTNQTSMYLCASSLPGTGALNEQFFGPGTRLTVL.

The rearrangement links TRBV7-2 to TRBJ2-1, with a possible D match to TRBD1 (5 bases). V was shortened by 1 base and J by 0 bases, with 13 bases between the two germline ends. Germline lookup yields CDR1 SGHTA and CDR2 FQGNSA. This CDR3 contains 17 residues. CDR3 protein: CASSLVWTTSSYNEQFF. CDR3 coding DNA: TGTGCCAGCAGCTTAGTCTGGACAACGAGCTCCTACAATGAGCAGTTCTTC.

This chain joins TRBV2 and TRBJ2-5; D remains unclear. CDR3 length: 14 amino acids. Germline loops: CDR1 SNHLY, CDR2 FYNNEI. The V gene lost 7 bases and the J gene lost 1 base, with 13 bases spanning the gap. CDR3 bases: TGTGCCAGCAACCAGAGGCCAAGCCAAGAGACCCAGTACTTC. It yields the protein CASNQRPSQETQYF.

The V call is TRBV10-3, the J call TRBJ2-3, with 11 nucleotides matching TRBD2. Trimming removed 6 bases from V and 6 bases from J; junction bases left unmatched: 5. CDR1 and CDR2 (germline): ENHRY, SYGVKD. The CDR3 consists of 14 residues. For the CDR3, the DNA is TGTGCCATCAGAGATAGCGGGGGGGTGGATACGCAGTATTTT. It is translated as CAIRDSGGVDTQYF.

This clone was found a few times. The J gene is TRBJ2-3, the V gene TRBV7-2; the D gene is possibly TRBD1 (5 bases). The CDR3 has 13 amino acids. With 10 bases removed from V and 4 bases from J, the gap between germline ends came to 15 bases. Germline V gene data show CDR1 as SGHTA and CDR2 as FQGNSA. The CDR3 nucleotides are TGTGCCACCAGTTTGGGGCACGCAGATACGCAGTATTTT. It is translated as CATSLGHADTQYF. Drawing the rest from reference TRBV7-2 and TRBJ2-3, the complete variable domain is GAGVSQSPSNKVTEKGKDVELRCDPISGHTALYWYRQSLGQGLEFLIYFQGNSAPDKSGLPSDRFSAERTGGSVSTLTIQRTQQEDSAVYLCATSLGHADTQYFGPGTRLTVL.

The rearrangement links TRBV5-1 to TRBJ2-3; 13 nucleotides agree with TRBD2. This CDR3 has 15 amino acids. Germline assignment: CDR1 SGHRS and CDR2 YFSETQ. Trimming took 4 bases from V and 5 from J; bases not matched to a gene: 4. The CDR3 bases are TGCGCCAGCAGCACTAGCGGGAGGGCCTTAGATACGCAGTATTTT. Its protein product is CASSTSGRALDTQYF.

The V call is TRBV28, the J call TRBJ1-2, with unresolved D. This CDR3 has 13 residues. CDR1 MDHEN and CDR2 SYDVKM come from the germline V gene. V was trimmed by 6 bases and J by 4 bases, leaving 12 bases between them. The CDR3: CASSSVAFYGYTF. The CDR3, as DNA: TGTGCCAGCAGCTCGGTTGCATTCTATGGCTACACCTTC.

The chain combines TRBV4-2 with TRBJ1-3; maybe TRBD1 (5 bases). The V and J ends lost 0 bases and 5 bases respectively, with 14 bases between them. The CDR3 is made up of 16 amino acids. Germline CDR1 LGHNA, CDR2 YNFKEQ. The CDR3 here is CASSQDNSGSRNTIYF. The CDR3 coding sequence is TGTGCCAGCAGCCAAGATAATTCAGGGTCGCGAAACACCATATATTTT.

The V gene is TRBV9, the J gene TRBJ1-2, with 8 nucleotides matching TRBD1. V lost 3 bases to trimming and J lost 7 bases; unmatched junction nucleotides: 5. The germline gives CDR1 SGDLS, CDR2 YYNGEE. The CDR3 is 13 residues long. CDR3 nucleotide sequence: TGTGCCAGCAGCGCTCAGGGGGCGGGTGGCTACACCTTC. Encoded protein: CASSAQGAGGYTF.

The chain employs TRBV7-9 and TRBJ1-4; 7 nucleotides agree with TRBD1. Germline assignment: CDR1 SEHNR and CDR2 FQNEAQ (reference sequence). The CDR3 consists of 14 residues. J gave up 5 bases and V 4 bases, and 4 bases lay outside the gene matches. CDR3 in amino acids: CASSYLTGNEKLFF. As DNA, the CDR3 is TGTGCCAGCAGCTATTTGACAGGGAATGAAAAACTGTTTTTT.

The chain recombines TRBV5-6 with TRBJ1-2, with TRBD1 matching over 9 bases. The CDR3 extends over 17 amino acids. The V segment lost 4 bases and the J segment 0 bases; nucleotides outside the gene matches: 10. Germline CDR1 and CDR2: SGHDT and YYEEEE. The CDR3 reads CASSVTGGAEANYGYTF. The CDR3 DNA reads as TGTGCCAGCAGCGTAACAGGGGGCGCAGAAGCTAACTATGGCTACACCTTC.

This rearrangement joins TRBV5-5 to TRBJ2-1; TRBD1 matches 8 bases. This CDR3 has 14 amino acids. Germline V gives CDR1 SGHKS, CDR2 YYEKEE (reference sequence). Unmatched junction bases numbered 6, after V lost 1 base and J lost 9 bases. CDR3 in amino acids: CASSLRTGFSEQFF. The CDR3, as DNA: TGTGCCAGCAGCTTGAGGACAGGGTTCTCTGAGCAGTTCTTC.

The chain combines TRBV30 with TRBJ1-6; 8 bases are a match to TRBD1. J gave up 7 bases and V 3 bases, and 5 bases lay outside the gene matches. Per the germline V gene, CDR1 is GTSNPN and CDR2 is SVGIG (reference sequence). The CDR3 contains 14 residues. CDR3 sequence reads: CAWRYRTGNSPLHF. The CDR3 DNA follows: TGTGCCTGGAGATATCGGACAGGGAATTCACCCCTCCACTTT.

The rearrangement joins TRBV21-1 to TRBJ1-5; no DNA check was done on the table's D call, TRBD1. TRBV21-1 is listed as a pseudogene. This CDR3 has 17 residues. The CDR3 coding sequence is TGTGCCAGCAGCACGGGACAGGGGGCCCGGGGCAATCAGCCCCAGCATTTT. Translation gives CASSTGQGARGNQPQHF.

J is TRBJ2-7 and V is TRBV20-1; 7 positions match TRBD1. Germline CDR1 is DFQATT and CDR2 is SNEGSKA (reference sequence). V shed 3 bases and J 0 bases; nucleotides not matched to a gene: 5. The CDR3 has 14 amino acids. The CDR3 region is CSASPGTASYEQYF. The CDR3 DNA reads TGCAGTGCTAGTCCCGGGACAGCCTCCTACGAGCAGTACTTC.

The genes are TRBV15 and TRBJ2-1; TRBD1 aligns across 7 bases. After removal of 0 bases from V and 10 bases from J, the junction contained 15 bases not matched to a gene. This CDR3 spans 17 amino acids. The V gene's germline CDR1 is LNHNV and CDR2 YYDKDF (reference sequence). CDR3 sequence reads: CATSRDRQGVGGREQFF. CDR3 DNA sequence: TGTGCCACCAGCAGAGACCGACAGGGAGTTGGGGGCAGGGAGCAGTTCTTC. Combining the CDR3 with reference TRBV15 and TRBJ2-1 gives the whole variable domain DAMVIQNPRYQVTQFGKPVTLSCSQTLNHNVMYWYQQKSSQAPKLLFHYYDKDFNNEADTPDNFQSRRPNTSFCFLDIRSPGLGDTAMYLCATSRDRQGVGGREQFFGPGTRLTVL.

This chain connects TRBV7-2 to TRBJ2-3; 11 bases match TRBD2. CDR1 and CDR2 (germline): SGHTA, FQGNSA. The CDR3 has 13 amino acids. Losses at the gene ends were 3 bases for V and 10 bases for J; bases not matched to a gene: 3. The CDR3 spells CASSFLAGGSQYF. Written as DNA, the CDR3 is TGTGCCAGCAGCTTTCTAGCGGGAGGTTCGCAGTATTTT.

V usage is TRBV28 and J usage is TRBJ1-3, with 8 bases aligning to TRBD1. The CDR3 consists of 15 residues. With 8 bases clipped from V and 4 bases from J, the junction kept 10 bases outside the gene matches. Germline lookup yields CDR1 MDHEN and CDR2 SYDVKM. DNA of the CDR3: TGTGCCAGCGAGGACAGGGCTGTTTCCGGAAACACCATATATTTT. Amino acid sequence: CASEDRAVSGNTIYF.

This sequence joins TRBV14 and TRBJ2-5, with a tentative D call TRBD2 (5 bases). The CDR3 covers 13 residues. Trimming took off 3 bases at V and 5 bases at J, with 10 bases between the two ends. Per germline, CDR1 SGHDN and CDR2 FVKESK. The chain's CDR3 is CASSHRGEETQYF. The CDR3 DNA sequence: TGTGCCAGCAGCCATCGGGGAGAGGAGACCCAGTACTTC.